A single sample is the source of the 8 T cell receptor beta chains below, sequenced in a study of CD8+ T cells in alopecia areata. Following extraction, RNA underwent reverse transcription to cDNA, which served as the sequencing template. Sequencing was performed with immunoSEQ multiplex PCR; in TCRdb, only in-frame clones are kept and a portion is missing. The sample holds around 300,000 clones, 45% to 70% seen once. This sample's treatment: oral pan-JAK inhibitor, 5-10 mg twice daily. Specimen: CD4+ T cells sorted from blood, collected at approximately week 52, from a patient treated with tofacitinib. Receptors were obtained from a human donor with alopecia areata.

There are a few counts of this clone. The V and J genes are TRBV9 and TRBJ1-6; TRBD1 is a possible D gene (5 bases). The length of the CDR3 is 12 residues. Between the trimmed V and J ends, which lost 3 bases and 9 bases, there was a span of 7 bases. Per the germline V gene, CDR1 is SGDLS and CDR2 is YYNGEE. The chain's CDR3 is CASSAGVSPLHF. CDR3 in DNA: TGTGCCAGCAGCGCGGGGGTTTCACCCCTCCACTTT.

The CDR3 region is CASSLGSGSTEAFF. Written as DNA, the CDR3 is TGTGCCAGCAGCTTAGGGTCGGGAAGCACTGAAGCTTTCTTT. This rearrangement joins TRBV11-1 to TRBJ1-1; D is unclear. The CDR3 extends over 14 amino acids. Germline CDR1 reads SGHAT; CDR2 reads FQDESV (reference sequence). V gave up 1 base and J gave up 4 bases, with 10 bases separating them.

This clone was seen more than once but under ten times. The gene calls are TRBV29-1 and TRBJ2-3; D ambiguous. Trimming cost V 7 bases and J 3 bases, with 8 bases left between them. Germline V CDR1 and CDR2: SQVTM, ANQGSEA. The length of the CDR3 is 11 residues. The CDR3 spells CSGDRTDTQYF. CDR3 sequence (DNA): TGCAGCGGGGATAGGACAGATACGCAGTATTTT.

Written as DNA, the CDR3 is TGTGCCAGCAGCTTGTTTCAGGGCATAGATGGCTACACCTTC. This sequence encodes CASSLFQGIDGYTF. The chain is built from TRBV5-6 and TRBJ1-2; weak D call: TRBD1 (5 bases). The CDR3 runs 14 residues. Germline loops: CDR1 SGHDT, CDR2 YYEEEE. With 1 base removed from V and 6 bases from J, the gap between germline ends came to 13 bases.

This clone was detected only once. The V call is TRBV30, the J call TRBJ1-2, with D tentatively TRBD1 (6 bases). V was trimmed by 7 bases and J by 4 bases, leaving 25 bases between them. The CDR3 has 16 residues. Germline V gene lookup returns CDR1 GTSNPN and CDR2 SVGIG (reference sequence). CDR3 protein: CASTNPRAGAAYGYTF. CDR3 sequence (DNA): TGTGCCTCAACAAACCCCCGGGCAGGGGCCGCCTATGGCTACACCTTC.

In this sample, this clone turned up a few times. The CDR3 here is CSVVSEKETQYF. CDR3 sequence (DNA): TGCAGCGTTGTATCGGAGAAAGAGACCCAGTACTTC. J is TRBJ2-5 and V is TRBV29-1, with no clear D. This CDR3 is 12 amino acids long. Per germline, CDR1 SQVTM and CDR2 ANQGSEA. The V gene lost 4 bases and the J gene lost 3 bases, with 9 bases spanning the gap. The full variable domain, its missing parts supplied by reference TRBV29-1 and TRBJ2-5, is SAVISQKPSRDICQRGTSLTIQCQVDSQVTMMFWYRQQPGQSLTLIATANQGSEATYESGFVIDKFPISRPNLTFSTLTVSNMSPEDSSIYLCSVVSEKETQYFGPGTRLLVL.

This clone was recorded a few times. The chain recombines TRBV9 with TRBJ2-5; unclear D gene. Germline CDR1 SGDLS, CDR2 YYNGEE. V dropped 0 bases and J dropped 2 bases, with 5 bases sitting between them. The length of the CDR3 is 13 residues. The CDR3 reads CASSVERQETQYF. The CDR3 DNA reads as TGTGCCAGCAGCGTAGAGAGACAAGAGACCCAGTACTTC.

The chain has TRBV29-1 and TRBJ1-2, with TRBD1 as a possible D gene (6 bases). Germline V gives CDR1 SQVTM, CDR2 ANQGSEA. The CDR3 consists of 13 residues. Trimming took 6 bases from V and 8 from J, leaving 19 bases between them. The CDR3 protein is CSVGKINQGGYTF. The CDR3 coding sequence is TGCAGCGTAGGCAAGATTAATCAGGGGGGCTACACCTTC. Supplemented by reference TRBV29-1 and TRBJ1-2, the full variable domain reads SAVISQKPSRDICQRGTSLTIQCQVDSQVTMMFWYRQQPGQSLTLIATANQGSEATYESGFVIDKFPISRPNLTFSTLTVSNMSPEDSSIYLCSVGKINQGGYTFGSGTRLTVV.